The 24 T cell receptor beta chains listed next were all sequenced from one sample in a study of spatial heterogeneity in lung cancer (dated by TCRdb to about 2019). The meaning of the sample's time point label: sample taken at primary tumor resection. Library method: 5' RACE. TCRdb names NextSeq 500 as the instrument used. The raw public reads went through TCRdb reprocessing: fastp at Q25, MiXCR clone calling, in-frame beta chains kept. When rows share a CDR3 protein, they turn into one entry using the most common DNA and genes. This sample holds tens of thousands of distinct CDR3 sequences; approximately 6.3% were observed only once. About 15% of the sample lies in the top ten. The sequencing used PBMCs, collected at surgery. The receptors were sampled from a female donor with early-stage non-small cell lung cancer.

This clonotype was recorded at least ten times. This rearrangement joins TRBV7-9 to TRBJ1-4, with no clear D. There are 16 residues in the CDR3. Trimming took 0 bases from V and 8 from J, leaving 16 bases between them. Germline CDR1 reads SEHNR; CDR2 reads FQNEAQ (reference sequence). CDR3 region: CASSLANSAAGEKLFF. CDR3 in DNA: TGTGCCAGCAGCTTAGCGAATTCGGCGGCGGGCGAAAAACTGTTTTTT.

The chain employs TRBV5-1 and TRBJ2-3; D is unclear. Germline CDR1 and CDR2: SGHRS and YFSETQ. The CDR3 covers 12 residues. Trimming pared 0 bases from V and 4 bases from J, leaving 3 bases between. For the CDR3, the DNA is TGCGCCAGCAGCTTGGCCTCAGATACGCAGTATTTT. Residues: CASSLASDTQYF.

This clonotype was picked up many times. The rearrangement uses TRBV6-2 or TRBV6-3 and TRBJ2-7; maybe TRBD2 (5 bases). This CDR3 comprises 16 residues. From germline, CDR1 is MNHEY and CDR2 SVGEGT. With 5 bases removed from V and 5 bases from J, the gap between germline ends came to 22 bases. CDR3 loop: CASSTRPGFKSHEQYF. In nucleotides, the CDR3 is TGTGCCAGCAGTACTCGTCCGGGATTCAAGAGCCACGAGCAGTACTTC.

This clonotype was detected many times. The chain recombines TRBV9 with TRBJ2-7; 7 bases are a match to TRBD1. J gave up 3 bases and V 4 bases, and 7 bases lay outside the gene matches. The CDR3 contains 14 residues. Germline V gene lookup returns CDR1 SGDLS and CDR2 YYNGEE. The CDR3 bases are TGTGCCAGCAGCCCCGGGACAGCCCTCTACGAGCAGTACTTC. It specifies CASSPGTALYEQYF.

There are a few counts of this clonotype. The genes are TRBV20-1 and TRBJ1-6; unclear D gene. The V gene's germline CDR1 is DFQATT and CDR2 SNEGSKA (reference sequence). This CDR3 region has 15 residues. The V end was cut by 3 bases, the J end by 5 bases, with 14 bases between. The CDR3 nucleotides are TGCAGTGCTAGCAAAGATTCCCCCAATAATTCACCCCTCCACTTT. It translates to CSASKDSPNNSPLHF.

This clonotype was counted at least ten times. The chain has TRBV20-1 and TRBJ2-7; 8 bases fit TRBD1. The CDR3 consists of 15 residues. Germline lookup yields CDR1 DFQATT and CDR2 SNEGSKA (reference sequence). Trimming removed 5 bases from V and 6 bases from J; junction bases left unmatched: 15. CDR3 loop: CSALKTGAVGGEQYV. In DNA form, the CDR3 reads TGCAGTGCTCTCAAGACAGGGGCGGTGGGGGGCGAGCAGTACGTC.

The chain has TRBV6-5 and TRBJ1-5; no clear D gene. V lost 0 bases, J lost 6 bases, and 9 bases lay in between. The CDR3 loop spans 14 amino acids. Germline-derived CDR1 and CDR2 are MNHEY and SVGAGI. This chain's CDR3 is CASSYSSVGQPQHF. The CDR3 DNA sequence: TGTGCCAGCAGTTACTCGTCCGTGGGTCAGCCCCAGCATTTT.

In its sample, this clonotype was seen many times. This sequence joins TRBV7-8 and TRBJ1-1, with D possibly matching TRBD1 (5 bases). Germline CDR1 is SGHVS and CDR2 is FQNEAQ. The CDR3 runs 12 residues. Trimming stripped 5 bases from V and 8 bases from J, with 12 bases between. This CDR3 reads CASSGVGTEAFF. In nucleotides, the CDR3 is TGTGCCAGCAGCGGGGTAGGGACGGAAGCTTTCTTT.

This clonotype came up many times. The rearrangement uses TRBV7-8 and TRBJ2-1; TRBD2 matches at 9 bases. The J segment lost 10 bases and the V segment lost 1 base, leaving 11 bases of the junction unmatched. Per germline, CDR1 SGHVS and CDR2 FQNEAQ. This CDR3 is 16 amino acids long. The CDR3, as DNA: TGTGCCAGCAGCTTAGGCGGCGGGAGGGCTGGGACGGAGCAGTTCTTC. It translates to CASSLGGGRAGTEQFF.

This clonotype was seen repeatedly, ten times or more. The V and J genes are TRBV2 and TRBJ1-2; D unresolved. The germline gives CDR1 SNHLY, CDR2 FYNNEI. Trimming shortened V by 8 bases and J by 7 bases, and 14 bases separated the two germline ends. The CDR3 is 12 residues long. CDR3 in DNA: TGTGCCAGCTCCCCAGAACGAGTTGGCTACACCTTC. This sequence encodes CASSPERVGYTF.

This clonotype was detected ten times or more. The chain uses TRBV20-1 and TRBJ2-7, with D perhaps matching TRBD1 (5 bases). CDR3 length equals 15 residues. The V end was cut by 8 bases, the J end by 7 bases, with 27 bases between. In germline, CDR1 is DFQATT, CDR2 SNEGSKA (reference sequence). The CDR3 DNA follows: TGCAGTTCGGAACTGTCTGAACCTGGGGCGAGGGAGCAGTACTTC. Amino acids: CSSELSEPGAREQYF.

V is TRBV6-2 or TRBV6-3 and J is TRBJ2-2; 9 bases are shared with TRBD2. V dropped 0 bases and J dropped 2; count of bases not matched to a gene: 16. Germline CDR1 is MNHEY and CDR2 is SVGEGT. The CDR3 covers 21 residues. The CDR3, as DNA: TGTGCCAGCAGTTACTCGATTATTAGGGTGGCTAGCGGGACCAACACCGGGGAGCTGTTTTTT. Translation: CASSYSIIRVASGTNTGELFF.

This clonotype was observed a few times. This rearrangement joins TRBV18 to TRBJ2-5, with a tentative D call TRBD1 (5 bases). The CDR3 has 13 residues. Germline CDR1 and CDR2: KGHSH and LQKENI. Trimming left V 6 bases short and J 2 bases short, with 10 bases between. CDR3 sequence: CASSLQVQETQYF. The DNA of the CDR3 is TGTGCCAGCTCTCTACAGGTACAAGAGACCCAGTACTTC.

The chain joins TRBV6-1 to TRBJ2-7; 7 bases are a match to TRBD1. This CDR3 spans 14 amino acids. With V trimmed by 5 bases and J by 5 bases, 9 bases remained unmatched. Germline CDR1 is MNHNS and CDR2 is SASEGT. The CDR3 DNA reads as TGTGCCAGCAGTCGACAGGGTTTTGGCAACGAGCAGTACTTC. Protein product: CASSRQGFGNEQYF.

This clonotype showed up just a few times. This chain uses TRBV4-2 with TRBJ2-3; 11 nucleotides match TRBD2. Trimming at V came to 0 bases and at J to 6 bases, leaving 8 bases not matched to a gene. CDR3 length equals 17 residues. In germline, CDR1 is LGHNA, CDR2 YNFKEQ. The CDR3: CASSQETSGSFKDTQYF. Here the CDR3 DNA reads TGTGCCAGCAGCCAAGAAACTAGCGGGAGTTTCAAGGATACGCAGTATTTT.

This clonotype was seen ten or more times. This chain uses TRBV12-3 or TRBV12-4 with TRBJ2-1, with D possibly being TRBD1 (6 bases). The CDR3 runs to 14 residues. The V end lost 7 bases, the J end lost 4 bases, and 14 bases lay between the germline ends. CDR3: CASKRDTVYNEQFF. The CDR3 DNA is TGTGCCAGCAAGAGGGACACAGTTTACAATGAGCAGTTCTTC.

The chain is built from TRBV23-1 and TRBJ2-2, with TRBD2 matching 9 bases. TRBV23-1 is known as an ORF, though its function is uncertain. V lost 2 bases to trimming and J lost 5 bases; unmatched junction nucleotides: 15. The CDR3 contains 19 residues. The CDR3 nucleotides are TGCGCCAGCAGTCAAAGGGGACTAGCTCTCCTTCTCGGGACCGGGGAGCTGTTTTTT. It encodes CASSQRGLALLLGTGELFF.

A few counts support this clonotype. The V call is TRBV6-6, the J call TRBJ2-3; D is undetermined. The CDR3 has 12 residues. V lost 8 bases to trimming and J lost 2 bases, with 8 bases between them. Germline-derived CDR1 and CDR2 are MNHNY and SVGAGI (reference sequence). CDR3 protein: CASRTTTDTQYF. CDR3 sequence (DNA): TGTGCCAGCCGCACCACCACAGATACGCAGTATTTT.

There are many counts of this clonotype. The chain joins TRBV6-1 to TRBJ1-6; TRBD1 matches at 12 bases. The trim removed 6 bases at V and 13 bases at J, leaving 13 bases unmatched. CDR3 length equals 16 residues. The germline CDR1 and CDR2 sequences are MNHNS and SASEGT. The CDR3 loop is CASRGDRGPSLRPLHF. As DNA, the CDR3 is TGTGCCAGCAGGGGGGACAGGGGGCCCTCCTTGAGGCCCCTCCACTTT.

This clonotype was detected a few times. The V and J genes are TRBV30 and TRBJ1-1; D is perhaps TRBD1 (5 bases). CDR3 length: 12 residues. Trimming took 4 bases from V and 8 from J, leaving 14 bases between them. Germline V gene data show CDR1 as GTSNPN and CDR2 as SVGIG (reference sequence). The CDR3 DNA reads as TGTGCCTGGACCCTGGTGGGGCTAGAAGCTTTCTTT. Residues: CAWTLVGLEAFF.

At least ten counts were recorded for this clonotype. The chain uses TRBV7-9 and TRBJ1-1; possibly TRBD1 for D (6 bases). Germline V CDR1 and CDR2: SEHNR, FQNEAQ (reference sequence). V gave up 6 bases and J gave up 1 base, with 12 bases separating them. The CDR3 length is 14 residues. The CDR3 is CASRGDTRNTEAFF. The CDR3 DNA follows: TGTGCCAGCAGGGGGGACACCAGGAACACTGAAGCTTTCTTT.

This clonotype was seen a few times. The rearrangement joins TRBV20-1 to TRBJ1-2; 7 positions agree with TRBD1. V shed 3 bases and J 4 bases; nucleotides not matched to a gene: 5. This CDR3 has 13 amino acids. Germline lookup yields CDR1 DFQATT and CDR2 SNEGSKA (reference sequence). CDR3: CSARGQSFYGYTF. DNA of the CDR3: TGCAGTGCTAGGGGACAGAGCTTCTATGGCTACACCTTC.

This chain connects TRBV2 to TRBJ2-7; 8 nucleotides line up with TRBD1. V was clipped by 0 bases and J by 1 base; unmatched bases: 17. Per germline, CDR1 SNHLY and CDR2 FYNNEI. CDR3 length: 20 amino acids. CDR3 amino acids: CASSEARRQGLRGSSYEQYV. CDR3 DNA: TGTGCCAGCAGTGAAGCGCGCCGACAGGGGCTCCGGGGTAGTTCCTACGAGCAGTACGTC.

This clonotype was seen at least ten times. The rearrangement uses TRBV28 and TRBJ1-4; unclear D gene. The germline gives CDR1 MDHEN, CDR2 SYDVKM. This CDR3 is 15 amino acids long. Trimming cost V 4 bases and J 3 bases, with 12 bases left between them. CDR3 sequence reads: CASSSGGSANEKLFF. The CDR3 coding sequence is TGTGCCAGCAGTTCGGGAGGTTCGGCTAATGAAAAACTGTTTTTT.